The clone carrying this T cell receptor (beta chain) was detected only a few times. The record originates from a study of beta chain features in type 1 diabetes. Since all of the isolated RNA was reverse transcribed, expressed TCRB transcripts were what got sequenced. The protocol was immunoSEQ multiplex PCR, while the TCRdb copy is restricted to in-frame clones and leaves out a portion. Found here are roughly 140,000 clones, 6.9% of them singletons; the top ten hold 1.1% to 1.5%. The germline V gene encodes CDR1 KGHSH and CDR2 LQKENI. V lost 0 bases to trimming and J lost 5 bases, with 13 bases between them. The CDR3 totals 15 residues.

The genes are TRBV18 and TRBJ2-5; D is possibly TRBD2 (6 bases). This receptor was obtained from a woman younger than 45 in good health. The specimen was central memory CD4+ T cells from blood. The CDR3 DNA reads TGTGCCAGCTCACCACCGGGAATCGGGGGTGAGACCCAGTACTTC. This sequence encodes CASSPPGIGGETQYF.